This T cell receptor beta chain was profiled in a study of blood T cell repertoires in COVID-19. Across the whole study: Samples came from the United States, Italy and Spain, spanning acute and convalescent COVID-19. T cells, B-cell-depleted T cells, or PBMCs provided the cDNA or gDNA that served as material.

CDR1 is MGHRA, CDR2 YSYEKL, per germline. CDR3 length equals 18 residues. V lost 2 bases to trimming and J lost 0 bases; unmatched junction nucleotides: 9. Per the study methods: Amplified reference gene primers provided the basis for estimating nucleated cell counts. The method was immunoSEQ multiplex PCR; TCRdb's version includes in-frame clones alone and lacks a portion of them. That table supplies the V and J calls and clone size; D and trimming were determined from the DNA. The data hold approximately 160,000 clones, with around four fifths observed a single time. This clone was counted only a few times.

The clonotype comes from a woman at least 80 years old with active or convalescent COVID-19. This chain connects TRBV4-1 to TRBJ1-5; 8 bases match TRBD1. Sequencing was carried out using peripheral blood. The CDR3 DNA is TGCGCCAGCAGCCAAAGGGAGCCAGGGGGCAATAGCAATCAGCCCCAGCATTTT. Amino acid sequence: CASSQREPGGNSNQPQHF.